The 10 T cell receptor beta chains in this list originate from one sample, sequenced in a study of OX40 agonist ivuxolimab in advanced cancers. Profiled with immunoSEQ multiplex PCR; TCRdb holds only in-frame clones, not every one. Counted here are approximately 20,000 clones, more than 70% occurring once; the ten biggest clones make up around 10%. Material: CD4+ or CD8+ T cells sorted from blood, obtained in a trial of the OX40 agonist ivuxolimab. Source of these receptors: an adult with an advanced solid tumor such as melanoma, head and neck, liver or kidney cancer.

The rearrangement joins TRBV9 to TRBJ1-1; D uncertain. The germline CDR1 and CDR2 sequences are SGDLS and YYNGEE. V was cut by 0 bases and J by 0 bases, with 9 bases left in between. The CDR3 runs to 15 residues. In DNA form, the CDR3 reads TGTGCCAGCAGCGTAGGAGGGTTTATGAACACTGAAGCTTTCTTT. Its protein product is CASSVGGFMNTEAFF.

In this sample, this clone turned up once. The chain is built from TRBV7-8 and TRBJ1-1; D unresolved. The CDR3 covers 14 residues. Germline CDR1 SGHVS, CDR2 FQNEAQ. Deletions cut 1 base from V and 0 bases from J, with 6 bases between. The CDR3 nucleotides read TGTGCCAGCAGCTTAGGGCAGCTGAACACTGAAGCTTTCTTT. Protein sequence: CASSLGQLNTEAFF.

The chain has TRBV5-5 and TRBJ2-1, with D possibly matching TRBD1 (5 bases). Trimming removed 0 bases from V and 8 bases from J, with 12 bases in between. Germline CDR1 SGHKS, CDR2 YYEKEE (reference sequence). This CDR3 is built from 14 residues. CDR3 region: CASSLVRRGDEQFF. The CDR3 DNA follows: TGTGCCAGCAGCTTGGTTCGTAGGGGCGATGAGCAGTTCTTC.

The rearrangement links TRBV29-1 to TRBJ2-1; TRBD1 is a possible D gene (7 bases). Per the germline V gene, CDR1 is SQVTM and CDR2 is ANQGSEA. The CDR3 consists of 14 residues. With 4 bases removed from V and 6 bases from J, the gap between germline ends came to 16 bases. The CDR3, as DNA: TGCAGCGTTGCGGGGCCCAGGGGGGCCAATGAGCAGTTCTTC. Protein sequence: CSVAGPRGANEQFF.

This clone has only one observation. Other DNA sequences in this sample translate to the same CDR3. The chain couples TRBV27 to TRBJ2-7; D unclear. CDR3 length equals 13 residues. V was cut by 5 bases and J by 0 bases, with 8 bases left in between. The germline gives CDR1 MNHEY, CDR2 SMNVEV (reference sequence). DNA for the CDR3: TGTGCCAGCAGTCCCACGAGCTCCTACGAGCAGTACTTC. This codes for CASSPTSSYEQYF.

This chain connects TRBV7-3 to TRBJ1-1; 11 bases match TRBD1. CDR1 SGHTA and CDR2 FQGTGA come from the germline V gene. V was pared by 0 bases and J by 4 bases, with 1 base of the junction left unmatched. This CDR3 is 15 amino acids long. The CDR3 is CASSLTGQGVTEAFF. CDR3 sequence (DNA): TGTGCCAGCAGCTTAACGGGACAGGGGGTCACTGAAGCTTTCTTT.

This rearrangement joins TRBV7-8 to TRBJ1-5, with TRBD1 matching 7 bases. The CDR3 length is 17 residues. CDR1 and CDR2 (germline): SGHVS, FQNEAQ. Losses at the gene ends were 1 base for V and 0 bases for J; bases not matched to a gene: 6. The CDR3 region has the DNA TGTGCCAGCAGCTTAGGGGTCCGGGACAGTAGCAATCAGCCCCAGCATTTT. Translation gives CASSLGVRDSSNQPQHF.

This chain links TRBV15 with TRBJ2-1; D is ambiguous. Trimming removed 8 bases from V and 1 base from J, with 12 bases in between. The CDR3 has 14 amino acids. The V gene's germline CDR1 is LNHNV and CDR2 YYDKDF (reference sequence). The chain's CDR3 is CATHPIGSYNEQFF. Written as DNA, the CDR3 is TGTGCCACCCATCCGATCGGGTCCTACAATGAGCAGTTCTTC.

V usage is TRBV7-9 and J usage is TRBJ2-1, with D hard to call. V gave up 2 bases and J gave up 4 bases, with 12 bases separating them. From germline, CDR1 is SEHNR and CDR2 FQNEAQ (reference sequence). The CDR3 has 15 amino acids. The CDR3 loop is CASSLYGGRYNEQFF. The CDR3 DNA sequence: TGTGCCAGCAGCTTATATGGCGGTCGTTACAATGAGCAGTTCTTC.

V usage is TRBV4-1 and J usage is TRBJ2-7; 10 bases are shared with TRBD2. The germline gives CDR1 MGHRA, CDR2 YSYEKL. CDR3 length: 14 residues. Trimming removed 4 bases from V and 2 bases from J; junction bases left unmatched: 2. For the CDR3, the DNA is TGCGCCAGCAGCCCTAGCGGGAGCCCCTACGAGCAGTACTTC. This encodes CASSPSGSPYEQYF.